This T cell receptor (beta chain) was sequenced in a study of blood T cell repertoires in COVID-19. Study-level background: Collection of acute and convalescent COVID-19 samples took place in the United States, Italy and Spain. In each case, the material was cDNA or gDNA derived from T cells, B-cell-depleted T cells, or PBMCs.

Per germline, CDR1 SEHNR and CDR2 FQNEAQ (reference sequence). The CDR3 is made up of 16 amino acids. V was pared by 1 base and J by 3 bases, with 16 bases between. As originally analysed: It was from reference gene primer amplification that nucleated cell counts were estimated. Assay used: immunoSEQ multiplex PCR; TCRdb lists only in-frame clones, some missing. V and J calls and clone size are those listed in that table; D and trimming were worked out from the DNA. Of 240,000 or so clones listed, approximately 86% are singletons. The source material was peripheral blood. This clonotype was sampled from a woman aged 70-85 years with active or convalescent COVID-19. The chain has TRBV7-9 and TRBJ2-7; possibly TRBD2 for D (6 bases). In nucleotides, the CDR3 is TGTGCCAGCAGCTTAGGGTTTGCGGGATCGGTCTACGAGCAGTACTTC. Encoded protein: CASSLGFAGSVYEQYF.